A selection of T cell receptor beta chains follows, all from one sample in a study of blood T cell repertoires in COVID-19. Generated by immunoSEQ multiplex PCR, the TCRdb table keeps only in-frame clones and is missing some. The sample holds about 25,000 clones; roughly 80% are singletons and the top ten take approximately 60%. What was sequenced was peripheral blood. Receptors originate from a woman over 75 with acute or convalescent COVID-19. Each CDR3 is given with its conserved first and last residue. D genes are given only for firm matches. Where a row states a size, it is once, few, many or the class of an expanded clone; other rows omit it.

d_gene | j_gene | v_gene | abundance | CDR3aa | CDR3nt
NA | TRBJ1-2 | TRBV5-8 | NA | CASSSVRGSYGYTF | TGTGCCAGCAGCTCTGTCAGGGGCAGCTATGGCTACACCTTC
TRBD1 | TRBJ2-7 | TRBV19 | NA | CASSAKQGLISYEQYF | TGTGCCAGTAGTGCTAAACAGGGGCTGATATCCTACGAGCAGTACTTC
TRBD1 | TRBJ1-2 | TRBV7-9 | NA | CASSRDRGYGYTF | TGTGCCAGCAGCCGCGACAGGGGCTATGGCTACACCTTC
NA | TRBJ1-5 | TRBV2 | few | CASSEQWHQPQHF | TGTGCCAGCAGTGAACAGTGGCATCAGCCCCAGCATTTT
NA | TRBJ2-7 | TRBV7-9 | NA | CASSPGLLRDEQYF | TGTGCCAGCAGCCCGGGACTTCTTAGGGACGAGCAGTACTTC
NA | TRBJ1-3 | TRBV6-5 | few | CATRGGTNSGNTIYF | TGTGCCACAAGAGGGGGGACTAACTCTGGAAACACCATATATTTT
NA | TRBJ1-1 | TRBV9 | NA | CASSVDLGGTEAFF | TGTGCCAGCAGCGTCGACCTCGGGGGCACTGAAGCTTTCTTT
NA | TRBJ1-4 | TRBV29-1 | NA | CSVEQAGILGSEKLFF | TGCAGCGTTGAACAGGCCGGGATTCTTGGGTCTGAAAAACTGTTTTTT
NA | TRBJ1-2 | TRBV29-1 | NA | CSVVGRGPYGYTF | TGCAGCGTTGTCGGCAGGGGCCCCTATGGCTACACCTTC
TRBD1 | TRBJ1-1 | TRBV12-3/TRBV12-4 | NA | CATQGDGYTEAFF | TGTGCCACCCAGGGGGACGGGTACACTGAAGCTTTCTTT
NA | TRBJ2-1 | TRBV2 | NA | CASSGGTLSYNEQFF | TGTGCCAGCAGTGGGGGGACTCTGAGCTACAATGAGCAGTTCTTC
TRBD1 | TRBJ1-1 | TRBV18 | NA | CASSPSSYRGRNTEAFF | TGTGCCAGCTCACCATCTTCTTACAGGGGGCGGAACACTGAAGCTTTCTTT
NA | TRBJ1-6 | TRBV25-1 | NA | CASRAGQFHNSPLHF | TGTGCCAGCCGAGCCGGACAGTTTCATAATTCACCCCTCCACTTT
NA | TRBJ2-3 | TRBV24-1 | NA | CATSPGEGRTDTQYF | TGTGCCACCAGTCCCGGAGAGGGGAGGACAGATACGCAGTATTTT
TRBD2 | TRBJ2-5 | TRBV5-4 | NA | CASSLAGTKETQYF | TGTGCCAGCAGCTTGGCCGGGACTAAAGAGACCCAGTACTTC
TRBD1 | TRBJ1-2 | TRBV30 | once | CAWSGDRGRRGYTF | TGTGCCTGGAGCGGGGACAGGGGGCGACGGGGCTACACCTTC